This T cell receptor beta chain was identified in a study of cytotoxic CD8 clonotypes in ibrutinib-treated CLL. Germline V CDR1 and CDR2: MDHEN, SYDVKM. V was cut by 2 bases and J by 4 bases, with 14 bases left in between. The CDR3 contains 15 residues. Sequencing was performed with immunoSEQ multiplex PCR; in TCRdb, only in-frame clones are kept and a portion is missing. This table holds some 160,000 clones, approximately 77% found once. The specimen comprised PBMCs, sampled after 12 months of ibrutinib treatment. The clonotype originates from a human donor with chronic lymphocytic leukemia. This sequence joins TRBV28 and TRBJ1-1; D perhaps matches TRBD1 (6 bases). CDR3 residues: CASSLRRGLGTEAFF. In DNA form, the CDR3 reads TGTGCCAGCAGTTTAAGGCGGGGGCTGGGCACTGAAGCTTTCTTT.